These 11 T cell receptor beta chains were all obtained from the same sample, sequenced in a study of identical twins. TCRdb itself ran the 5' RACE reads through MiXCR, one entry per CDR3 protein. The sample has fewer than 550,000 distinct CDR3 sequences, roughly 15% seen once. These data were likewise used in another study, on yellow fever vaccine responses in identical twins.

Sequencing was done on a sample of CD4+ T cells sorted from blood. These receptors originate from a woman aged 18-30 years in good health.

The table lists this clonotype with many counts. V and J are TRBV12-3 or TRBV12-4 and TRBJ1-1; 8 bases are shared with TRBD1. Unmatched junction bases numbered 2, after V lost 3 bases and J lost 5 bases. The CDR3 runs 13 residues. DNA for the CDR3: TGTGCCAGCAGTTTCCAGGGGGCGACTGAAGCTTTCTTT. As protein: CASSFQGATEAFF.

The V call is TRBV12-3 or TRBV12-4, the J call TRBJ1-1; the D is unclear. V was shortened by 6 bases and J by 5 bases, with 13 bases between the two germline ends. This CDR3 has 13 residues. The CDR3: CASRATQVTEAFF. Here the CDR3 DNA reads TGTGCCAGCAGAGCCACGCAAGTGACTGAAGCTTTCTTT.

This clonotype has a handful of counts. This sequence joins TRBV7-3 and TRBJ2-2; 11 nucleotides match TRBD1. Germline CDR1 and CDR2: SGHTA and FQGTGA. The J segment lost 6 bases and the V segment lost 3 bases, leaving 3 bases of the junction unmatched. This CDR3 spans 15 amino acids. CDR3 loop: CASSFWTGGSGELFF. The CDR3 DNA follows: TGTGCCAGCAGCTTCTGGACAGGGGGCTCCGGGGAGCTGTTTTTT.

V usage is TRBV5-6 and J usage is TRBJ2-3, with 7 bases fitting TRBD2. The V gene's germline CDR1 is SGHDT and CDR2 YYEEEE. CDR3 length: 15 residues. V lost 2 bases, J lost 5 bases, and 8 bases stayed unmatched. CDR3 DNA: TGTGCCAGCAGCTTTATCTCCACGGGGGGAGATACGCAGTATTTT. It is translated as CASSFISTGGDTQYF.

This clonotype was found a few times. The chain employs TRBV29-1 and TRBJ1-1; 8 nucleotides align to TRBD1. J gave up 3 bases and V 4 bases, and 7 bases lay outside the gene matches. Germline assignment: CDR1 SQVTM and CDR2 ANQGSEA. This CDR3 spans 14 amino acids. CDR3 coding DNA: TGCAGCGTTGGGACAGGGTGGAAAGACACTGAAGCTTTCTTT. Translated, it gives CSVGTGWKDTEAFF.

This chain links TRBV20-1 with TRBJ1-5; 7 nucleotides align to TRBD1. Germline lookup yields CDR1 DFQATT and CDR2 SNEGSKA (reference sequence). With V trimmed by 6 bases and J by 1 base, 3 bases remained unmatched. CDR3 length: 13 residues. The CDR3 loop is CSAGGNSNQPQHF. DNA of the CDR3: TGCAGTGCAGGGGGCAACAGCAATCAGCCCCAGCATTTT.

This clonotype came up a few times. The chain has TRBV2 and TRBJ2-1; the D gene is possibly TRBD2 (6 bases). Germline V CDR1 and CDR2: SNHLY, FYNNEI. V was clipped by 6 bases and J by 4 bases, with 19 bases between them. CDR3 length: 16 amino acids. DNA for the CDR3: TGTGCCAGCAGAAAAGGGGCGGACTACATATACAATGAGCAGTTCTTC. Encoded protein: CASRKGADYIYNEQFF.

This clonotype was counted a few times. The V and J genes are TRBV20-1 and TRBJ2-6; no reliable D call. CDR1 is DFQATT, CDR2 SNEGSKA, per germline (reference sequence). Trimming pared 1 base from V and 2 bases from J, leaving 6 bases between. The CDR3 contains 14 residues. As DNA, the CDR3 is TGCAGTGCTAGAGCCCAGGCTGGGGCCAACGTCCTGACTTTC. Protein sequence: CSARAQAGANVLTF.

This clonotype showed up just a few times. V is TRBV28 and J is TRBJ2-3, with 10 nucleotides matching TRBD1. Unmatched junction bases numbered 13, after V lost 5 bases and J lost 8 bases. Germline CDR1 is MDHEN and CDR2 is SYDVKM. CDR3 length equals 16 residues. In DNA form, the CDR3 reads TGTGCCAGCAGTCGTTTAGGGACAGGGGAAGGGGTTACGCAGTATTTT. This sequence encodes CASSRLGTGEGVTQYF.

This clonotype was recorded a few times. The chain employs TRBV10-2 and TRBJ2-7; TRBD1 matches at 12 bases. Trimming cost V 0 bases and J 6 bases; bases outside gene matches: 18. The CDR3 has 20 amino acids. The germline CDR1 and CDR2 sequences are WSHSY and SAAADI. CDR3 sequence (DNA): TGCGCCAGCAGTGAGTCGAGATCCGGGACAGGGGGCCTTCAGGTGGGCGAGCAGTACTTC. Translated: CASSESRSGTGGLQVGEQYF.

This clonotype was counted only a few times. CDR3 sequence (DNA): TGTGCCAGCTCACCACGGGGTGACGAGCAGTACGTC. It is translated as CASSPRGDEQYV. The V gene is TRBV18, the J gene TRBJ2-7; D uncertain. CDR3 length: 12 amino acids. The V gene's germline CDR1 is KGHSH and CDR2 LQKENI. V dropped 1 base and J dropped 5 bases, with 6 bases sitting between them.